What follows describes a single T cell receptor beta chain. These data come from a study of cytomegalovirus exposure and HLA in healthy donors. CDR1 is SGHVS, CDR2 FQNEAQ, per germline. Trimming at V came to 0 bases and at J to 1 base, leaving 7 bases not matched to a gene. CDR3 size: 17 residues. TCRdb's copy holds only in-frame clones and misses some; the assay was immunoSEQ multiplex PCR. The repertoire includes 150,000 to 200,000 clones, 86% of them detected once, and roughly 1.6% sits in the top ten. What was sequenced was PBMCs. The chain couples TRBV7-8 to TRBJ2-3; 7 bases line up with TRBD2. The origin of this receptor is a woman aged 18-29 years in good health and CMV-seronegative. The CDR3 sequence: CASSLAGLAARTDTQYF. CDR3 nucleotide sequence: TGTGCCAGCAGCTTAGCCGGGCTAGCGGCTCGCACAGATACGCAGTATTTT.